The sequence of this T cell receptor beta chain was determined in a study of cytomegalovirus exposure and HLA in healthy donors. PCR amplification relied on 60 Vbeta primers (plus 13 Jbeta primers). The table came from immunoSEQ multiplex PCR; TCRdb's copy has only in-frame clones and leaves some out. Of 95,000 to 150,000 clones listed, roughly 80% are singletons. CDR1 and CDR2 (germline): SGHTA, FQGTGA. V gave up 2 bases and J gave up 0 bases, with 10 bases separating them. CDR3 length equals 15 residues. The sequence was collected from a man aged 45-60 years in good health and CMV-seronegative. The V call is TRBV7-3, the J call TRBJ2-5; D is perhaps TRBD1 (6 bases). Sequenced material: PBMCs. CDR3: CASSLLGADQETQYF. Written as DNA, the CDR3 is TGTGCCAGCAGCTTATTGGGGGCGGACCAAGAGACCCAGTACTTC.